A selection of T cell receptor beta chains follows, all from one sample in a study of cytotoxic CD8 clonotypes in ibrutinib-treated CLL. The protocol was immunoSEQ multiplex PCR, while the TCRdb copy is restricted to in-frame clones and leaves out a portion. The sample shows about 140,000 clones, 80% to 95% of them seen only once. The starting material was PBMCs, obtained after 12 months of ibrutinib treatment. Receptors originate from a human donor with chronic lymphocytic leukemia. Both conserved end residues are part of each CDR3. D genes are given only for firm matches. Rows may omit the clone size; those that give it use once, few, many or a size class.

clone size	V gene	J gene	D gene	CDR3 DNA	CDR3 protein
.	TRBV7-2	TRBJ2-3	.	TGTGCCAGCGCCTGGGTCGAGGATACGCAGTATTTT	CASAWVEDTQYF
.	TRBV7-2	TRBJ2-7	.	TGTGCCAGCAGCTGGACCCGGGCCGGGGAGCAGTACTTC	CASSWTRAGEQYF
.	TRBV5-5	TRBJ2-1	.	TGTGCCAGCAGCTTGGACAGTGGGTACAATGAGCAGTTCTTC	CASSLDSGYNEQFF
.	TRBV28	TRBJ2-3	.	TGTGCCAGCAGTTTAGCGGACGCTAGCACAGATACGCAGTATTTT	CASSLADASTDTQYF
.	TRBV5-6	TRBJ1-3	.	TGTGCCAGCAGCTTGGGAACGGGGGACACCATATATTTT	CASSLGTGDTIYF
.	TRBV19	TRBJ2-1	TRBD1	TGTGCCAGTATCGACAGGGGGGGCTGGGAGCAGTTCTTC	CASIDRGGWEQFF
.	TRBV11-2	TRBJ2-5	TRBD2	TGTGCCAGCAGCTTAGAAGTAGCGGGAGGGCGAGAGACCCAGTACTTC	CASSLEVAGGRETQYF
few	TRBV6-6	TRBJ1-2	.	TGTGCCAGCAGTCCACAAAGTGAGGGCTACTATGGCTACACCTTC	CASSPQSEGYYGYTF
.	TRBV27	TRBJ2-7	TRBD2	TGTGCCAGCTCTCGGACTAGCGGATACGAGCAGTACTTC	CASSRTSGYEQYF
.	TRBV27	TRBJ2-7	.	TGTGCCAGCAGTTCCGCAGGGGCCTACGAGCAGTACTTC	CASSSAGAYEQYF
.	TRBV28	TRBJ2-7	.	TGTGCCAGCAGTGATAGACCAGGAGGGGGCGGCTCCTACGAGCAGTACTTC	CASSDRPGGGGSYEQYF
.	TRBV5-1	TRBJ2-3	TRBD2	TGCGCCAGCAGCTTGGCGCCGCTAGCGGGGACAGATACGCAGTATTTT	CASSLAPLAGTDTQYF
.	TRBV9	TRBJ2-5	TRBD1	TGTGCCAGCAGCGTAGGAGGGGGCCGGGAGACCCAGTACTTC	CASSVGGGRETQYF
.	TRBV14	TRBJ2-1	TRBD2	TGTGCCAGCAGCCAAGTTTCCTGGAGTAGCGGGAACGGTGAGCAGTTCTTC	CASSQVSWSSGNGEQFF
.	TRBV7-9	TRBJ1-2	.	TGTGCCAGCAGCGCAGGCGTTGGCTACACCTTC	CASSAGVGYTF
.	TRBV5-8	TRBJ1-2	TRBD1	TGTGCCAGCAGCTTAGGACAGGGGGCCATCCTCCCCTATGGCTACACCTTC	CASSLGQGAILPYGYTF
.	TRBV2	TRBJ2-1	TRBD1	TGTGCCAGCAATGGACAGGGGGCTATCGATGAGCAGTTCTTC	CASNGQGAIDEQFF
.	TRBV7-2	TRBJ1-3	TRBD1	TGTGCCAGCAGGCCCGGGACAGAAGGAAACACCATATATTTT	CASRPGTEGNTIYF
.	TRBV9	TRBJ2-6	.	TGTGCCAGCAGCGTAACCGGGACTCTTTTTTTTTCTGGGGCCAACGTCCTGACTTTC	CASSVTGTLFFSGANVLTF
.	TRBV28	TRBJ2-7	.	TGTGCCAGCAGTCCATTGGGCGTTAGGACCTACGAGCAGTACTTC	CASSPLGVRTYEQYF
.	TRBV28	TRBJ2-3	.	TGTGCCAGCAGCTTTACAGTCCTTAGCACAGATACGCAGTATTTT	CASSFTVLSTDTQYF
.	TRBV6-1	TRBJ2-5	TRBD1	TGTGCCAGCAGTGGTGGACAGGGGCGAGTTTTCCAAGAGACCCAGTACTTC	CASSGGQGRVFQETQYF
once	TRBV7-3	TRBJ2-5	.	TGTGCCAGCAGCTTGCAAGATTCCGAGACCCAGTACTTC	CASSLQDSETQYF
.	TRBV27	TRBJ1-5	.	TGTGCCAGCAGTTTGGGGGGGATCAATCAGCCCCAGCATTTT	CASSLGGINQPQHF
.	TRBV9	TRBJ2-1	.	TGTGCCAGCAGCGGTGTGCGCGAGCAGTTCTTC	CASSGVREQFF
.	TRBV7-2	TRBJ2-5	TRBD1	TGTGCCAGCAGCCCGGACAGGGGCCAAGAGACCCAGTACTTC	CASSPDRGQETQYF
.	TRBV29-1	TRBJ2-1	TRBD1	TGCAGCGTTGAACTCATCCAACAGGGGGTGAGGTACAATGAGCAGTTCTTC	CSVELIQQGVRYNEQFF
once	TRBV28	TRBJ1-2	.	TGTGCCAGCAGTTTGCGGCAGGGACCTGTCACCTTC	CASSLRQGPVTF